The present TCR beta chain was sequenced within a study of monozygotic twins with inflammatory bowel disease. Germline V gene data show CDR1 as LGHDT and CDR2 as YNNKEL (reference sequence). The CDR3 has 15 residues. TCRdb reprocessed the 5' RACE reads and stores each CDR3 protein as one record, lacking DNA. This sample's clone table lists around 370,000 distinct CDR3 sequences. The rearrangement joins TRBV3-1 to TRBJ2-7; the D call of TRBD1 rests on TCRdb alone, since no DNA is present to check it. Material for sequencing was blood. This TCR came from a human donor with ulcerative colitis or Crohn's disease, or a healthy co-twin of an affected twin (not recorded which). CDR3 protein: CASSQGGQHGPEQYF.